This record concerns one T cell receptor beta chain sequence. Produced via immunoSEQ multiplex PCR; TCRdb's table is partial and in-frame only. The data contain some 160,000 clones, more than 70% of them seen just once; the ten biggest clones take up 2.5% to 3%. This sample stems from a study of cytomegalovirus exposure and HLA in healthy donors. V dropped 5 bases and J dropped 5 bases, with 13 bases sitting between them. The CDR3 is 13 amino acids. Germline V gene sequence: CDR1 MGHDK, CDR2 SYGVNS. The sequence was collected from a man aged 18 to 30 in good health and CMV-seronegative. Material: PBMCs. This chain links TRBV25-1 with TRBJ2-7, with D unclear. Here the CDR3 DNA reads TGTGCCAGCAGTCGCGCCGGGTCAAACGAGCAGTACTTC. Amino acid sequence: CASSRAGSNEQYF.